These T cell receptor beta chains were read from a single sample in a study of blood T cells in healthy people across ages. Using its own MiXCR run on the 5' RACE reads, TCRdb lists one record per CDR3 protein. This repertoire shows 1.5 million to 2 million distinct CDR3 sequences, about 50% found once; its top ten account for more than 2%. The sequenced material came from blood. These TCRs come from a woman in her 40s in good health. The CDR3 runs from the conserved cysteine through the conserved F or W. The D gene is left open where the match is weak. Only some rows state a clone size, as once, few, many or a class for expanded clones.

NA | TRBD2 | TRBJ2-1 | TRBV20-1 | TGCAGTGGCACGGGACTAGCGGACAATGAGCAGTTCTTC | CSGTGLADNEQFF
NA | NA | TRBJ2-5 | TRBV4-1 | TGCGCCAGCAGCCAAGCCCCAGGGGGGGCTCGCCCCCAAGAGACCCAGTACTTC | CASSQAPGGARPQETQYF
NA | NA | TRBJ1-5 | TRBV6-2/TRBV6-3 | TGTGCCAGCAGTTACGGACGACCAGGGGCTGCCCAGCATTTT | CASSYGRPGAAQHF
NA | NA | TRBJ2-1 | TRBV14 | TGTGCCAGCAGCCAATGGGGCCGAGGAATAAACAATGAGCAGTTCTTC | CASSQWGRGINNEQFF
NA | NA | TRBJ2-5 | TRBV20-1 | TGCAGTGCTAGAGATGCGGCCCGTAGCCAAGAGACCCAGTACTTC | CSARDAARSQETQYF
few | NA | TRBJ2-5 | TRBV7-9 | TGTGCCAGCAGCTGGGGGACCGGGGAGACCCAGTACTTC | CASSWGTGETQYF
once | TRBD2 | TRBJ2-1 | TRBV7-2 | TGTGCCAGCAGCTCCTTTAGCGGGGGGGCCTCCTACAATGAGCAGTTCTTC | CASSSFSGGASYNEQFF
NA | NA | TRBJ2-7 | TRBV7-2 | TGTGCCAGCAGCTTACCGGGGATGGGGTCCTACGAGCAGTACTTC | CASSLPGMGSYEQYF
NA | NA | TRBJ2-7 | TRBV23-1 | TGCGCCAGCAGGCGGACAGTTTGTGAATACGAGCAGTACTTC | CASRRTVCEYEQYF
NA | NA | TRBJ2-1 | TRBV20-1 | TGCAGTGCTAGAGACCCCCGCTCTGCGGTATACAATGAGCAGTTCTTC | CSARDPRSAVYNEQFF
few | NA | TRBJ2-1 | TRBV20-1 | TGCAGTGCTGCCGGGAGAAACAATGAGCAGTTCTTC | CSAAGRNNEQFF
NA | NA | TRBJ2-5 | TRBV29-1 | TGCAGCGTTGAGGGCCACATTAGCCCCAGGAATGAGCAGTACTTC | CSVEGHISPRNEQYF
NA | NA | TRBJ2-6 | TRBV6-5 | TGTGCCAGAAGTTACTATTCACCCAGGGGGGGCTCTGGGGCCAACGTCCTGACTTTC | CARSYYSPRGGSGANVLTF
many | NA | TRBJ2-1 | TRBV29-1 | TGCAGCGTTGAAGTCCCAGGGGAGTCCTACAATGAGCAGTTCTTC | CSVEVPGESYNEQFF
NA | TRBD1 | TRBJ2-1 | TRBV7-2 | TGTGCCAGCAGCTTAATCTGGACAGGAAATGTAGGATCCTACAATGAGCAGTTCTTC | CASSLIWTGNVGSYNEQFF
few | NA | TRBJ2-7 | TRBV4-3 | TGCGCCAGCAGCCCCTCTGTTGTCCTTATGGTCGAGCAGTACTTC | CASSPSVVLMVEQYF
once | TRBD1 | TRBJ1-5 | TRBV11-2 | TGTGCCAGCAGCGAGTCGGGACAGGGTGCTCAGCCCCAGCATTTT | CASSESGQGAQPQHF
few | NA | TRBJ2-5 | TRBV24-1 | TGTGCCACCAGTGATTTGGGGATTGGGAATGAAGAGACCCAGTACTTC | CATSDLGIGNEETQYF
NA | TRBD1 | TRBJ1-5 | TRBV6-5 | TGTGCCAGCAGTATCACAGGGGGTGCTACCAATCAGCCCCAGCATTTT | CASSITGGATNQPQHF
NA | TRBD1 | TRBJ2-7 | TRBV6-1 | TGTGCCAGCAGCAGGACAGGGGGCCCCCTCTACGAGCAGTACTTC | CASSRTGGPLYEQYF
NA | NA | TRBJ2-1 | TRBV27 | TGTGCCAGCAGTTTTGAGAAAGGGGGCTCCTACAATGAGCAGTTCTTC | CASSFEKGGSYNEQFF
NA | TRBD1 | TRBJ2-3 | TRBV28 | TGTGCCAGCAGTTGGGGACAGACCCACACAGATACGCAGTATTTT | CASSWGQTHTDTQYF
NA | TRBD2 | TRBJ2-3 | TRBV7-8 | TGTGCCAGCAGCCCACTCCCCAGGGTAGGACTAGCAGCAGATACGCAGTATTTT | CASSPLPRVGLAADTQYF
NA | NA | TRBJ1-5 | TRBV28 | TGTGCCAGCAGTTTTGGGCAAAGAGAGAGTCAGCCCCAGCATTTT | CASSFGQRESQPQHF
few | NA | TRBJ2-5 | TRBV5-1 | TGCGCCAGCTCGGGACAAATGCGAGAGACCCAGTACTTC | CASSGQMRETQYF
NA | NA | TRBJ2-7 | TRBV3-1 | TGTGCCAGCAGCCCCCATGCGGTCGGGGAGCAGTACTTC | CASSPHAVGEQYF
NA | NA | TRBJ1-2 | TRBV6-5 | TGTGCCAGCACTAAGACACAGCCTAACTATGGCTACACCTTC | CASTKTQPNYGYTF
NA | TRBD1 | TRBJ2-1 | TRBV2 | TGTGCCAGCAGTGAAGAGGGACAGGTAGCTCATGAGCAGTTCTTC | CASSEEGQVAHEQFF
NA | TRBD2 | TRBJ2-3 | TRBV9 | TGTGCCAGCAGCGTTTTGCCAGCGGGGGGCACAGATACGCAGTATTTT | CASSVLPAGGTDTQYF
NA | NA | TRBJ2-5 | TRBV6-2/TRBV6-3 | TGTGCCAGCAGTCATCGGACTGGAGAGACCCAGTACTTC | CASSHRTGETQYF
NA | TRBD1 | TRBJ2-6 | TRBV5-1 | TGCGCCAGCAGCTTACAGGGGGCTACTGGGGCCAACGTCCTGACTTTC | CASSLQGATGANVLTF
NA | NA | TRBJ2-5 | TRBV29-1 | TGCAGCGTTAAGGGCGTCGTAGAGACCCAGTACTTC | CSVKGVVETQYF
NA | NA | TRBJ2-4 | TRBV20-1 | TGCAGTGCGAGCGATCGGAACATTCAGTACTTC | CSASDRNIQYF
NA | NA | TRBJ2-5 | TRBV20-1 | TGCAGTGCAACCACAAACAAAGAAGAGACCCAGTACTTC | CSATTNKEETQYF
NA | NA | TRBJ2-5 | TRBV21-1 | TGTGCCAGCAGCAAAGAGTCGACTATACAAGAGACCCAGTACTTC | CASSKESTIQETQYF
NA | NA | TRBJ1-6 | TRBV6-1 | TGTGCCAGCAGTGACAGCGAACTTAGGCTCTCCTATAATTCACCCCTCCACTTT | CASSDSELRLSYNSPLHF
few | NA | TRBJ2-3 | TRBV6-2/TRBV6-3 | TGTGCCAGCAGTTACGGAGCAACCGGTACGCAGTATTTT | CASSYGATGTQYF
few | NA | TRBJ2-5 | TRBV7-8 | TGTGCCAGCAGCTGGCCCCCCGGGTTTCCGACCCAGTACTTC | CASSWPPGFPTQYF
NA | TRBD2 | TRBJ2-5 | TRBV20-1 | TGCAGTGCTAGAGACGGACTAGCGGAAGAGACCCAGTACTTC | CSARDGLAEETQYF